The TCR beta chain described here comes from a study of OX40 agonist ivuxolimab in advanced cancers. Sequencing used immunoSEQ multiplex PCR; TCRdb keeps in-frame clones, though not all of them. This table has about 20,000 clones, 85% appearing once. Here the sequenced sample was CD4+ or CD8+ T cells sorted from blood, taken in a trial of the OX40 agonist ivuxolimab. The receptor was isolated from an adult with an advanced solid tumor such as melanoma, head and neck, liver or kidney cancer.

CDR3 sequence (DNA): TGTGCCAGCAGCCGCTTGATAGCGGGGGAGACCTACGAGCAGTACTTC. Translated: CASSRLIAGETYEQYF. The chain uses TRBV5-4 and TRBJ2-7, with TRBD2 matching 9 bases. The CDR3 spans 16 residues. V lost 4 bases, J lost 2 bases, and 10 bases stayed unmatched. Germline V gene sequence: CDR1 SGHNT, CDR2 YYREEE (reference sequence).